Following are 28 T cell receptor beta chains from one sample sequenced in a study of metastatic and nonmetastatic thyroid tumors. All patients were untreated before thyroid surgery. TCRdb re-called the PCR reads with MiXCR. The table records over 50,000 clones, under 30% of them present only once. Sequencing input: blood. The receptors were gathered from a female donor with papillary thyroid cancer or a benign thyroid nodule (not recorded which). Some clones in this sample may be carry-over from other donors' samples.

Only a few counts were recorded for this clone. The chain employs TRBV15 and TRBJ1-5; no clear D gene. CDR1 LNHNV and CDR2 YYDKDF come from the germline V gene (reference sequence). Trimming took off 0 bases at V and 9 bases at J, with 9 bases between the two ends. This CDR3 spans 13 amino acids. This CDR3 reads CATSRDPVPPQHF. CDR3 nucleotides: TGTGCCACCAGCAGAGATCCTGTGCCGCCCCAGCATTTT.

This chain connects TRBV7-3 to TRBJ1-1; D is undetermined. The CDR3 consists of 14 residues. CDR1 SGHTA and CDR2 FQGTGA come from the germline V gene. Deletions cut 2 bases from V and 0 bases from J, with 7 bases between. CDR3 DNA: TGTGCCAGCAGCTTAGCCGGAATGAACACTGAAGCTTTCTTT. Its protein product is CASSLAGMNTEAFF.

This chain links TRBV28 with TRBJ1-2; D is possibly TRBD1 (6 bases). The ends were cut back, 3 bases at V and 4 bases at J, with 9 bases in the middle. Germline V lookup: CDR1 MDHEN, CDR2 SYDVKM. The CDR3 consists of 13 residues. The CDR3, as DNA: TGTGCCAGCAGTTTTTTGGGGGCCTATGGCTACACCTTC. It translates to CASSFLGAYGYTF.

There are many counts of this clone. The rearrangement joins TRBV5-1 to TRBJ1-2; D ambiguous. Between the trimmed V and J ends, which lost 6 bases and 8 bases, there was a span of 23 bases. From germline, CDR1 is SGHRS and CDR2 YFSETQ. The CDR3 loop spans 15 amino acids. This CDR3 is CASTITPTARWGYTF. The CDR3 DNA sequence: TGCGCCAGCACGATAACACCAACAGCGAGATGGGGCTACACCTTC.

The gene calls are TRBV11-2 and TRBJ2-7, with no clear D. Germline CDR1 reads SGHAT; CDR2 reads FQNNGV. The CDR3 consists of 11 residues. V dropped 11 bases and J dropped 3 bases, with 11 bases sitting between them. The CDR3 nucleotides are TGTGCCTCAGCGACATACTACGAGCAGTACTTC. This codes for CASATYYEQYF.

This rearrangement joins TRBV12-3 or TRBV12-4 to TRBJ1-5; TRBD1 agrees at 7 bases. The V segment lost 5 bases and the J segment 4 bases; nucleotides outside the gene matches: 8. This CDR3 spans 15 amino acids. CDR3 nucleotide sequence: TGTGCCAGCAGTCCGGACGGACAGGAAAATCAGCCCCAGCATTTT. Its protein is CASSPDGQENQPQHF.

This clone was seen more than once but under ten times. The chain is built from TRBV19 and TRBJ1-3; tentative D call: TRBD1 (5 bases). Trimming took 6 bases from V and 0 from J, leaving 9 bases between them. This CDR3 is 14 amino acids long. Germline lookup yields CDR1 LNHDA and CDR2 SQIVND (reference sequence). Written as DNA, the CDR3 is TGTGCCAGTAGGACAGAACTCTCTGGAAACACCATATATTTT. It is translated as CASRTELSGNTIYF.

V usage is TRBV24-1 and J usage is TRBJ2-3; D gene unclear. Germline CDR1 KGHDR, CDR2 SFDVKD. Trimming removed 2 bases at V and 5 bases at J, with 4 bases between. This CDR3 spans 12 amino acids. The CDR3 DNA reads as TGTGCCACCAGTGATTCAGGAGATACGCAGTATTTT. This sequence encodes CATSDSGDTQYF.

This clone has a handful of counts. The CDR3 here is CASSDRGHNEQFF. For the CDR3, the DNA is TGTGCCAGCAGTGACAGGGGGCACAATGAGCAGTTCTTC. The chain has TRBV6-4 and TRBJ2-1; 7 nucleotides match TRBD1. The CDR3 is 13 amino acids. The V gene's germline CDR1 is MRHNA and CDR2 SNTAGT. V was clipped by 2 bases and J by 5 bases; unmatched bases: 0.

The chain links TRBV2 to TRBJ2-2; no firm D call. The germline gives CDR1 SNHLY, CDR2 FYNNEI. The CDR3 runs to 14 residues. Trimming took 6 bases from V and 4 from J, leaving 12 bases between them. CDR3 region: CASRADPFTGELFF. The CDR3 bases are TGTGCCAGCAGGGCTGACCCCTTCACCGGGGAGCTGTTTTTT.

This clone has more than one count but fewer than ten. This chain connects TRBV27 to TRBJ1-6; tentative D call: TRBD1 (5 bases). Germline lookup yields CDR1 MNHEY and CDR2 SMNVEV (reference sequence). This CDR3 region has 13 residues. The V gene lost 3 bases and the J gene lost 6 bases, with 6 bases spanning the gap. CDR3 DNA: TGTGCCAGCAGTTTGGGGGTTAATTCACCCCTCCACTTT. It specifies CASSLGVNSPLHF.

This clone occurred many times. The V gene is TRBV7-9, the J gene TRBJ2-1; no clear D gene. The V gene lost 1 base and the J gene lost 6 bases, with 7 bases spanning the gap. The germline CDR1 and CDR2 sequences are SEHNR and FQNEAQ (reference sequence). The CDR3 has 13 residues. The CDR3 DNA sequence: TGTGCCAGCAGCTTAGTGCTCCCCAATGAGCAGTTCTTC. Protein product: CASSLVLPNEQFF.

The chain has TRBV20-1 and TRBJ2-1, with 9 bases that match TRBD2. Germline values: CDR1 DFQATT, CDR2 SNEGSKA (reference sequence). V lost 2 bases and J lost 5; bases outside the gene matches: 4. The CDR3 totals 14 residues. CDR3 coding DNA: TGCAGTGCTAGACAGCTAGCGGGAAACAATGAGCAGTTCTTC. Amino acids: CSARQLAGNNEQFF.

This clone was seen ten or more times. The V gene is TRBV12-3 or TRBV12-4, the J gene TRBJ1-4; 8 bases line up with TRBD1. The ends lost 5 bases at V and 10 bases at J; junction bases unmatched: 6. The CDR3 contains 13 residues. The CDR3 here is CASSMDRAGKLFF. DNA of the CDR3: TGTGCCAGCAGTATGGACAGGGCCGGAAAACTGTTTTTT.

The V gene is TRBV20-1, the J gene TRBJ1-6; weak D call: TRBD1 (6 bases). Germline lookup yields CDR1 DFQATT and CDR2 SNEGSKA (reference sequence). The CDR3 has 13 amino acids. Deletions cut 3 bases from V and 6 bases from J, with 9 bases between. CDR3: CSARTGANSPLHF. Here the CDR3 DNA reads TGCAGTGCTAGGACAGGAGCTAATTCACCCCTCCACTTT.

V is TRBV9 and J is TRBJ1-2; D possibly corresponds to TRBD1 (6 bases). The V end was cut by 4 bases, the J end by 5 bases, with 15 bases between. CDR1 and CDR2 from the germline V gene are SGDLS and YYNGEE. This CDR3 is built from 14 residues. The chain's CDR3 is CASSSTTGLYGYTF. The CDR3 coding sequence is TGTGCCAGCAGCTCCACGACAGGTCTTTATGGCTACACCTTC.

The V gene is TRBV7-9, the J gene TRBJ2-7; D is perhaps TRBD1 (6 bases). V was trimmed by 5 bases and J by 1 base, leaving 12 bases between them. The CDR3 length is 14 residues. Looked up from germline, CDR1 is SEHNR and CDR2 is FQNEAQ (reference sequence). The CDR3 sequence is CASSLARGSYEQYF. DNA for the CDR3: TGTGCCAGCAGCCTCGCCAGGGGATCCTACGAGCAGTACTTC.

This clone was recorded at least ten times. The chain joins TRBV7-9 to TRBJ1-2; D unclear. V was pared by 3 bases and J by 6 bases, with 11 bases between. Germline CDR1 and CDR2: SEHNR and FQNEAQ (reference sequence). The CDR3 runs to 13 residues. The chain's CDR3 is CASSLGWEDGYTF. The CDR3 DNA is TGTGCCAGCAGCTTGGGGTGGGAGGATGGCTACACCTTC.

The gene calls are TRBV6-1 and TRBJ1-2; D might be TRBD1 (5 bases). Germline CDR1 is MNHNS and CDR2 is SASEGT. The ends were cut back, 3 bases at V and 2 bases at J, with 16 bases in the middle. This CDR3 region has 16 residues. DNA for the CDR3: TGTGCCAGCAGTGACGGTGGGGCAGGAGGGAACTATGGCTACACCTTC. As protein: CASSDGGAGGNYGYTF.

There are a few counts of this clone. CDR3 nucleotide sequence: TGTGCCAGCAGTACAGGGGGCGGTGGAAACACCATATATTTT. The encoded protein is CASSTGGGGNTIYF. The chain recombines TRBV6-1 with TRBJ1-3; 9 bases map to TRBD1. The CDR3 runs to 14 residues. The junction had 2 bases not matched to a gene; V was cut back by 5 bases and J by 3 bases. Germline loops: CDR1 MNHNS, CDR2 SASEGT.

The table lists this clone with many counts. The chain employs TRBV28 and TRBJ2-7; 9 nucleotides agree with TRBD2. The germline gives CDR1 MDHEN, CDR2 SYDVKM. This CDR3 is built from 14 residues. V was pared by 5 bases and J by 1 base, with 3 bases of the junction left unmatched. CDR3 sequence: CASSGGRASYEQYF. The CDR3 DNA follows: TGTGCCAGCAGTGGCGGGAGGGCATCCTACGAGCAGTACTTC.

The chain joins TRBV4-3 to TRBJ2-2; D may be TRBD1 (6 bases). The CDR3 has 15 amino acids. Looked up from germline, CDR1 is LGHNA and CDR2 is YSLEER. V lost 0 bases and J 6 bases, leaving 11 bases between the germline ends. The CDR3 sequence is CASSQEGGWAGELFF. The CDR3 DNA follows: TGCGCCAGCAGCCAAGAAGGGGGTTGGGCCGGGGAGCTGTTTTTT.

This clone was counted many times. The junction departs from the called germline gene at one end, perhaps through a read error. This chain connects TRBV6-1 to TRBJ2-1; 7 nucleotides match TRBD2. The CDR3 has 16 amino acids. Germline V gene data show CDR1 as MNHNS and CDR2 as SASEGT. Here the CDR3 DNA reads TGTGCCAGCTGGAGAGAGCCTAGCGGAGCCTACAATGAGCGGTTCTTC. Protein: CASWREPSGAYNERFF.

Many counts were recorded for this clone. Possible read error: a much larger clone is one base away. This chain uses TRBV6-1 with TRBJ2-2; tentatively, D is TRBD1 (6 bases). The germline V gene has CDR1 MNHNS and CDR2 SASEGT. V was pared by 6 bases and J by 1 base, with 6 bases between. This CDR3 has 13 amino acids. The CDR3 region has the DNA TGTGCCAGCAGACAGGGGAACACCGGGGAGCTGTTTTTT. This encodes CASRQGNTGELFF.

This clone was counted a single time. This chain connects TRBV5-8 to TRBJ2-1; no definite D call. CDR1 is SGHTS, CDR2 YDEGEE, per germline. Trimming removed 0 bases from V and 8 bases from J, with 6 bases in between. The CDR3 runs to 12 residues. The DNA of the CDR3 is TGTGCCAGCAGCTTGGGAGCGTATGAGCAGTTCTTC. This encodes CASSLGAYEQFF.

This sequence joins TRBV20-1 and TRBJ2-3; 10 nucleotides agree with TRBD2. The CDR3 consists of 14 residues. V lost 5 bases and J lost 3; bases outside the gene matches: 5. Germline CDR1 DFQATT, CDR2 SNEGSKA (reference sequence). The CDR3 region is CSALAGAWTDTQYF. CDR3 nucleotides: TGCAGTGCTCTAGCGGGAGCTTGGACAGATACGCAGTATTTT.

A few counts support this clone. V usage is TRBV11-2 and J usage is TRBJ2-7; D unresolved. With 1 base removed from V and 3 bases from J, the gap between germline ends came to 22 bases. In germline, CDR1 is SGHAT, CDR2 FQNNGV. The CDR3 is made up of 18 amino acids. CDR3 amino acids: CASSLVGPGQPNFYEQYF. In nucleotides, the CDR3 is TGTGCCAGCAGCTTAGTAGGGCCCGGCCAGCCCAATTTCTACGAGCAGTACTTC.

V is TRBV9 and J is TRBJ2-3, with D uncertain. In germline, CDR1 is SGDLS, CDR2 YYNGEE. This CDR3 spans 16 amino acids. V lost 4 bases, J lost 2 bases, and 17 bases lay in between. The CDR3 is CASSSQTPPNTDTQYF. The DNA for the CDR3 is TGTGCCAGCAGCTCTCAGACTCCCCCCAACACAGATACGCAGTATTTT.